This TCR beta chain came from a study of blood T cell repertoires in COVID-19. Study information: COVID-19 samples from acute and convalescent phases originated in the United States, Italy and Spain. Sources were T cells, B-cell-depleted T cells, or PBMCs; the material itself was cDNA or gDNA.

Data came from immunoSEQ multiplex PCR; TCRdb stores just in-frame clones and leaves some out. The repertoire holds approximately 330,000 clones, with 87% as singletons. V lost 1 base and J lost 1; bases outside the gene matches: 4. This CDR3 comprises 16 residues. Germline values: CDR1 SGHAT, CDR2 FQDESV (reference sequence). A Seattle source enrolled patients during active infection and followed them longitudinally. The material sequenced was peripheral blood. This chain links TRBV11-1 with TRBJ1-1, with 9 positions matching TRBD1. The sequence came from a man under 40 with COVID-19, enrolled during active disease. The CDR3 DNA sequence: TGTGCCAGCAGCTTAGTACAGGGGGCGGAGAACACTGAAGCTTTCTTT. This codes for CASSLVQGAENTEAFF.